This T cell receptor (beta chain) was documented in a study of blood T cell repertoires in COVID-19. The overall study: COVID-19 samples from acute and convalescent phases originated in the United States, Italy and Spain. Sample material is recorded as cDNA or gDNA derived from T cells, B-cell-depleted T cells, or PBMCs.

As handled by the study authors: Amplified reference gene primers provided the basis for estimating nucleated cell counts. Profiled with immunoSEQ multiplex PCR; TCRdb holds only in-frame clones, not every one. The DNA was the basis for D and trimming; V, J and clone size are from that table. The sample yields about 190,000 clones, 70% to 90% seen once. The CDR3 extends over 14 amino acids. CDR1 and CDR2 from the germline V gene are SGHKS and YYEKEE (reference sequence). V lost 2 bases and J 2 bases, leaving 10 bases between the germline ends. The TCR originated in a man between 35 and 55 years old with active or convalescent COVID-19. V is TRBV5-5 and J is TRBJ1-1; D unclear. The sample was peripheral blood. The CDR3 loop is CASSFRERNTEAFF. The DNA of the CDR3 is TGTGCCAGCAGCTTCCGCGAGCGCAACACTGAAGCTTTCTTT.